This TCR beta chain was recorded in a study of post-analysis software for immune sequencing data. Study outcomes and limitations: Controls had lower frequencies than patients of roughly five TRBV segments, which included TRBV5-6, TRBV5-1 and TRBV20-1.

The length of the CDR3 is 15 residues. V was trimmed by 6 bases and J by 7 bases, leaving 19 bases between them. Germline CDR1 reads MNHNY; CDR2 reads SVGAGI (reference sequence). The authors incorporated unique molecular identifiers into the TCR beta cDNA libraries. There were roughly 0.95 to 10 million T cells, and about half a million cDNA molecules came from them. Each CDR3 protein gets one entry after TCRdb re-called the PCR reads with MiXCR. This table holds 820,000 or so distinct CDR3 sequences, approximately 57% found once. A note on this clonotype: Its antigen is not known.

This chain joins TRBV6-6 and TRBJ2-1; a weak D match, TRBD2 (6 bases). This TCR derives from a girl aged 5-17 years with multiple sclerosis. Sequenced sample: blood. Here the CDR3 reads CASRPLSGRENEQFF. The CDR3 bases are TGTGCCAGCAGACCCCTGAGCGGGCGAGAAAATGAGCAGTTCTTC.